The next 15 T cell receptor beta chains were all read from a single sample in a study of human T cells and chemical hapten exposure. TCRdb redid the calling of the RACE reads with MiXCR, one entry per CDR3 protein. The sample yields roughly 380,000 distinct CDR3 sequences, approximately 5.1% seen once. Sample time point: pre-sensitization, week 0. Treatment described: therapeutic diphenylcyclopropenone sensitization with weekly scalp DPC. The specimen comprised whole blood, sampled in connection with sensitization to the hapten diphenylcyclopropenone (DPC). All receptors derive from a woman in her 50s with alopecia areata. Some clones in this sample may be carry-over from other donors' samples.

The chain links TRBV27 to TRBJ1-5; no clear D gene. The length of the CDR3 is 14 residues. Germline lookup yields CDR1 MNHEY and CDR2 SMNVEV (reference sequence). V lost 2 bases to trimming and J lost 5 bases, with 10 bases between them. Written as DNA, the CDR3 is TGTGCCAGCAGTTTAAAGCTCGGTGATCAGCCCCAGCATTTT. It yields the protein CASSLKLGDQPQHF.

This clonotype has a handful of counts. The J gene is TRBJ2-3, the V gene TRBV5-6; perhaps TRBD2 as D (6 bases). The CDR3 is 20 amino acids. CDR1 and CDR2 (germline): SGHDT, YYEEEE. V dropped 3 bases and J dropped 0 bases, with 26 bases sitting between them. CDR3 DNA: TGTGCCAGCAGCTCCCCTGGGAGGTGGGAGCGGAGCCCAAGCACAGATACGCAGTATTTT. Its translation: CASSSPGRWERSPSTDTQYF.

A few counts support this clonotype. This chain links TRBV7-2 with TRBJ2-7; D may be TRBD1 or TRBD2 (5 bases each). This CDR3 is 13 amino acids long. Trimming cost V 1 base and J 7 bases, with 11 bases left between them. From germline, CDR1 is SGHTA and CDR2 FQGNSA. CDR3 DNA: TGTGCCAGCAGCTTAGGAGTGGGGGTAGAGCAGTACTTC. Translated: CASSLGVGVEQYF. Full variable domain (missing parts from reference TRBV7-2 and TRBJ2-7): GAGVSQSPSNKVTEKGKDVELRCDPISGHTALYWYRQSLGQGLEFLIYFQGNSAPDKSGLPSDRFSAERTGGSVSTLTIQRTQQEDSAVYLCASSLGVGVEQYFGPGTRLTVT.

This clonotype was seen many times. The chain joins TRBV5-1 to TRBJ2-3; TRBD1 matches 11 bases. Germline CDR1 SGHRS, CDR2 YFSETQ. This CDR3 contains 15 residues. J lost 4 bases, V lost 3 bases, and 4 bases had no gene match. The chain's CDR3 is CASSSGTGGPDTQYF. In DNA form, the CDR3 reads TGCGCCAGCAGCTCCGGGACAGGGGGTCCAGATACGCAGTATTTT.

In this sample, this clonotype turned up many times. The CDR3 protein is CASTPGGSWEQYF. CDR3 coding DNA: TGTGCCAGCACCCCAGGGGGATCTTGGGAGCAGTACTTC. The chain carries TRBV25-1 and TRBJ2-7; 7 bases align to TRBD1. The trim removed 7 bases at V and 7 bases at J, leaving 10 bases unmatched. Germline CDR1 is MGHDK and CDR2 is SYGVNS. The CDR3 is 13 residues long.

This clonotype was seen more than once but under ten times. The V and J genes are TRBV2 and TRBJ2-4; perhaps D is TRBD1 or TRBD2 (5 bases each). Germline-derived CDR1 and CDR2 are SNHLY and FYNNEI. The CDR3 sequence is 13 residues long. Trimming left V 8 bases short and J 1 base short, with 9 bases between. The CDR3 DNA reads TGTGCCAGCTGGGACCAGGCCAAAAACATTCAGTACTTC. This sequence encodes CASWDQAKNIQYF.

There are many counts of this clonotype. This rearrangement joins TRBV6-4 to TRBJ2-1, with TRBD2 identical over 10 bases. Per the germline V gene, CDR1 is MRHNA and CDR2 is SNTAGT. The ends lost 5 bases at V and 5 bases at J; junction bases unmatched: 6. The CDR3 spans 15 residues. The CDR3 DNA sequence: TGTGCCAGCAGTTTGACTAGCGGGCAGAACAATGAGCAGTTCTTC. Protein sequence: CASSLTSGQNNEQFF.

This clonotype has at least ten counts. The J gene is TRBJ2-3, the V gene TRBV5-1, with D perhaps matching TRBD1 (6 bases). The germline gives CDR1 SGHRS, CDR2 YFSETQ. This CDR3 has 14 amino acids. V was cut by 0 bases and J by 2 bases, with 7 bases left in between. CDR3 sequence reads: CASSLGQDTDTQYF. The CDR3 region has the DNA TGCGCCAGCAGCTTGGGACAGGACACAGATACGCAGTATTTT.

This chain connects TRBV20-1 to TRBJ2-3; D unresolved. This CDR3 has 12 residues. CDR1 DFQATT and CDR2 SNEGSKA come from the germline V gene (reference sequence). Deletions cut 8 bases from V and 6 bases from J, with 15 bases between. Here the CDR3 reads CSTESHLDTQYF. In nucleotides, the CDR3 is TGCAGTACAGAGTCCCATTTGGATACGCAGTATTTT.

This clonotype was observed a few times. The chain links TRBV2 to TRBJ1-2; D may be TRBD1 (5 bases). The CDR3 is made up of 14 amino acids. Germline V gene data show CDR1 as SNHLY and CDR2 as FYNNEI. Trimming left V 6 bases short and J 6 bases short, with 17 bases between. This chain's CDR3 is CASRGEGRANGYTF. In nucleotides, the CDR3 is TGTGCCAGCAGGGGTGAGGGCAGGGCGAATGGCTACACCTTC. The full variable domain, with the rest looked up from reference TRBV2 and TRBJ1-2, is EPEVTQTPSHQVTQMGQEVILRCVPISNHLYFYWYRQILGQKVEFLVSFYNNEISEKSEIFDDQFSVERPDGSNFTLKIRSTKLEDSAMYFCASRGEGRANGYTFGSGTRLTVV.

In this sample, this clonotype turned up a few times. The CDR3: CASSWSRAGEQYF. The CDR3 DNA sequence: TGTGCCAGCAGTTGGTCGAGGGCGGGGGAGCAGTACTTC. The chain couples TRBV28 to TRBJ2-7; D perhaps matches TRBD2 (6 bases). Germline values: CDR1 MDHEN, CDR2 SYDVKM. Between the trimmed V and J ends, which lost 4 bases and 7 bases, there was a span of 14 bases. The CDR3 is 13 residues long.

This clonotype has ten or more counts. The rearrangement joins TRBV6-5 to TRBJ1-1; TRBD1 matches 8 bases. The CDR3 sequence is 14 residues long. Looked up from germline, CDR1 is MNHEY and CDR2 is SVGAGI. V shed 6 bases, J shed 9 bases, and the junction held 12 bases outside the gene matches. The CDR3 sequence: CASSPPIGQGQAFF. The CDR3 DNA follows: TGTGCCAGCAGCCCCCCAATCGGACAGGGTCAAGCTTTCTTT.

The chain combines TRBV5-1 with TRBJ1-2; D gene uncertain. The CDR3 length is 12 residues. Trimming cost V 3 bases and J 5 bases, with 8 bases left between them. In germline, CDR1 is SGHRS, CDR2 YFSETQ. This chain's CDR3 is CASSSTSYGYTF. Written as DNA, the CDR3 is TGCGCCAGCAGCTCTACGAGTTATGGCTACACCTTC.

Worth noting for this clonotype: This may be a read error, as it is one base from a much larger clone. The chain carries TRBV9 and TRBJ2-5, with D possibly called TRBD1 or TRBD2 (5 bases each). This CDR3 has 13 residues. Germline loops: CDR1 SGDLS, CDR2 YYNGEE. The CDR3: CASSPSLGGTLYF. The CDR3, as DNA: TGTGCCAGCAGCCCCAGCTTAGGTGGGACCCTGTACTTC.

This clonotype was seen more than once but under ten times. The genes are TRBV6-2 or TRBV6-3 and TRBJ1-2; D is undetermined. This CDR3 spans 15 amino acids. Per the germline V gene, CDR1 is MNHEY and CDR2 is SVGEGT. V shed 5 bases and J shed 4 bases, with 17 bases lying between them. The CDR3 region is CASSPDLIYGYGYTF. DNA of the CDR3: TGTGCCAGCAGTCCCGACCTAATTTATGGCTATGGCTACACCTTC.